This T cell receptor beta chain is from a study of blood T cells in healthy people across ages. Broader study findings: Greater diversity and more naive CD4+ cells were seen in long-lived donors than in aged donors. Measured against age, TCR beta diversity per million T cells decreased in a roughly linear manner.

This CDR3 region has 16 residues. Germline V CDR1 and CDR2: MGHDK, SYGVNS. V lost 2 bases, J lost 6 bases, and 18 bases lay in between. Caucasian, healthy and from Russia, the donors were aged between 6 and 90. Per sample, extraction of total RNA gave at least 5 micrograms in every case. This clonotype came up many times. Its antigen is undetermined. Using a J-beta primer mix together with a sample-barcoded 5' primer, a second PCR was run for about 6 to 11 cycles. One entry per CDR3 protein, called by TCRdb with MiXCR from the 5' RACE reads. The table includes approximately 1.5 million distinct CDR3 sequences, about 42% detected once.

This clonotype was obtained from a woman in her late teens or twenties in good health. The rearrangement joins TRBV25-1 to TRBJ2-3; tentative D call: TRBD2 (6 bases). What was sequenced was blood. The CDR3 is CASSERGGDFGDTQYF. CDR3 coding DNA: TGTGCCAGCAGTGAAAGAGGAGGGGATTTCGGTGATACGCAGTATTTT.